This TCR beta chain was captured by sequencing in a study of T cell responses to AZD1222 COVID-19 vaccine (dated by TCRdb to the early 2020s). The study in broad terms: AZD1222 recipients whose second dose came at about 4 weeks and those whose second dose came at about 12 weeks were combined into one group, since spike-specific TCR depth and breadth did not differ between the two schedules. TCR sequencing was performed for 230 to 250 trial participants, of whom 200 to 220 were given two doses of AZD1222 and approximately 25 were given two doses of MenACWY control vaccine. Trial participants were enrolled by age into 18-55, 56-69 and 70-plus year subgroups, with around 150, 28 and 57 TCR-sequenced participants respectively.

The CDR3 regions of human TCRbeta chains were subjected to immunosequencing. For the original study's pipeline: TCRs in the repertoires were matched against a reference library of SARS-CoV-2-specific TCRs that had been generated with the MIRA antigen-specificity platform. Breadth was defined as the fraction of unique TCRs that were SARS-CoV-2-associated. Depth was defined as the fraction of total T cells that were SARS-CoV-2-associated. Using the MIRA data, every spike-specific TCR was mapped to the spike region that the TCR reacted to and assigned to either a CD4 or a CD8 class. Log10-transformed breadth and depth values were compared by one-way ANOVA with Sidak's multiple comparisons tests. As stored in TCRdb, this immuneACCESS dataset retains in-frame rearrangements with V and J assigned. A fraction of the clones does not appear; measured against another copy, unresolved V genes explain less than half of the discrepancy, and the remainder lacks a known reason. The V and J calls and the clone size are those of that table, but D and trimming were determined from the DNA. The sample contains more than 250,000 clones, over 90% of them found a single time. Together, the top ten hold roughly 0.51% of the sample.

This clone was seen once. Its target antigen remains unknown. One base away there is no much larger clone; base qualities are not given. According to the study, the label for this sample's time point signals: baseline before first vaccination. The vaccinee samples were drawn from two UK trials, COV001 and COV002, one of which was a single-blind randomized controlled phase 2/3 trial testing AZD1222 (ChAdOx1 nCoV-19) in healthy adults. Trial participant PBMC samples were collected at day 0 and day 28 after the second dose for TCRbeta chain sequencing. The study at large found these results: The 56-69-year group was small, and its depth increase did not reach significance, likely because of low power. Participants were mostly white British and included more females than males, and it was suggested by the authors that clonal diversity may have been underestimated. Because no day 14 peak-response samples were available, the repertoires could be characterized only after the peak T cell response. Reportedly, close to half of the unique spike-specific TCRs recognized epitopes lying outside the regions that are mutated in the B.1.351 and B.1.1.7 variants. Vaccine-associated CD4 TCRs spanned the whole spike protein, with dominant responses in regions 160-218 and 743-854. After two AZD1222 doses, spike-specific TCR breadth and depth were significantly higher than at day 0 and than in MenACWY recipients. Conclusions about previously exposed vaccinees were limited because only six AZD1222 recipients were SARS-CoV-2 seropositive at baseline.

The germline V gene gives CDR1 as KGHSH and CDR2 as LQKENI. V is clipped by 1 base and J by 8 bases, and the sequence between their germline boundaries is 11 bases long. Including the terminal cysteine and phenylalanine, the CDR3 comprises 13 residues. Only CDR3 DNA is held: 39 bases, read in frame from base 1. This receptor chain uses TRBV18 and TRBJ1-1; the D gene cannot be named for sure. The receptor was derived from an adult in good health. This material consisted of peripheral blood, taken on day 0 of AZD1222 vaccination. The CDR3 region has the sequence CASSPLSEAEAFF. The DNA sequence reads TGTGCCAGCTCACCACTTTCTGAAGCCGAAGCTTTCTTT.